These 20 T cell receptor beta chains share one sample of origin, sequenced in a study of T cells in Graves' hyperthyroidism and ophthalmopathy. Regions amplified from RNA transcripts were the TCR beta CDR3 regions. The HTBI set primed first-round TCR CDR3 RT-PCR. Using its own MiXCR run on the multiplex PCR reads, TCRdb lists one record per CDR3 protein. This table holds about 590,000 distinct CDR3 sequences, over 12% found once. The specimen sequenced was blood. These receptors were taken from a woman in her late teens or twenties with Graves' ophthalmopathy.

Many counts were recorded for this clonotype. The rearrangement joins TRBV28 to TRBJ2-2, with D unresolved. This CDR3 has 14 amino acids. Germline assignment: CDR1 MDHEN and CDR2 SYDVKM. V was shortened by 6 bases and J by 1 base, with 9 bases between the two germline ends. CDR3 region: CASSPPGNTGELFF. CDR3 in DNA: TGTGCCAGCAGCCCACCTGGGAACACCGGGGAGCTGTTTTTT.

This clonotype was found a few times. CDR3 loop: CSARDLRFQETQYF. The CDR3 DNA follows: TGCAGTGCTAGAGATCTGAGGTTTCAAGAGACCCAGTACTTC. The rearrangement links TRBV20-1 to TRBJ2-5; D gene ambiguous. The CDR3 is made up of 14 amino acids. Trimming cost V 0 bases and J 2 bases, with 10 bases left between them. Germline V lookup: CDR1 DFQATT, CDR2 SNEGSKA (reference sequence).

This clonotype was seen ten or more times. The chain recombines TRBV3-1 with TRBJ2-5; TRBD2 is a possible D gene (6 bases). The CDR3 extends over 15 amino acids. V was cut by 4 bases and J by 7 bases, with 19 bases left in between. Germline V CDR1 and CDR2: LGHDT, YNNKEL (reference sequence). The CDR3 bases are TGTGCCAGCAGCCGCCGACTAGTGGCACGGGGGACCCAGTACTTC. The encoded protein is CASSRRLVARGTQYF.

This clonotype was recorded many times. The gene calls are TRBV28 and TRBJ2-3; D is undetermined. Between the trimmed V and J ends, which lost 3 bases and 6 bases, there was a span of 19 bases. CDR3 length equals 16 residues. Germline V gene lookup returns CDR1 MDHEN and CDR2 SYDVKM. DNA of the CDR3: TGTGCCAGCAGTTTTATGCGGTACGACCGGCCGGATACGCAGTATTTT. Translated, it gives CASSFMRYDRPDTQYF.

This rearrangement joins TRBV20-1 to TRBJ2-7, with 13 positions matching TRBD2. Unmatched junction bases numbered 4, after V lost 5 bases and J lost 0 bases. Germline V gene lookup returns CDR1 DFQATT and CDR2 SNEGSKA (reference sequence). The CDR3 extends over 15 amino acids. The CDR3 bases are TGCAGTGCTCGGGGGACTAGCGGGAACTCCTACGAGCAGTACTTC. As protein: CSARGTSGNSYEQYF.

This clonotype has a count of ten or more. The rearrangement uses TRBV20-1 and TRBJ1-2; D remains ambiguous. Trimming took off 6 bases at V and 4 bases at J, with 12 bases between the two ends. CDR3 length equals 12 residues. Germline CDR1 DFQATT, CDR2 SNEGSKA (reference sequence). DNA of the CDR3: TGCAGTGCCTCACCCCCCCCCTATGGCTACACCTTC. Translated, it gives CSASPPPYGYTF.

V gene TRBV3-1 combines with J gene TRBJ1-2, with D unresolved. Germline CDR1 reads LGHDT; CDR2 reads YNNKEL (reference sequence). Trimming left V 0 bases short and J 4 bases short, with 15 bases between. The CDR3 spans 16 residues. The CDR3 sequence is CASSQEGFGQVYGYTF. The CDR3 DNA reads TGTGCCAGCAGCCAAGAGGGTTTCGGGCAGGTCTATGGCTACACCTTC.

This clonotype was detected many times. The rearrangement joins TRBV28 to TRBJ2-2, with 8 bases that match TRBD1. The germline V gene has CDR1 MDHEN and CDR2 SYDVKM. Unmatched junction bases numbered 5, after V lost 8 bases and J lost 3 bases. This CDR3 contains 14 residues. The CDR3 DNA reads TGTGCCAGCCATTCACAGGGGGACACCGGGGAGCTGTTTTTT. Amino acids: CASHSQGDTGELFF.

This clonotype was recorded many times. The chain has TRBV28 and TRBJ1-1; D is unclear. The ends were cut back, 1 base at V and 3 bases at J, with 12 bases in the middle. The CDR3 is made up of 15 amino acids. Germline V gives CDR1 MDHEN, CDR2 SYDVKM. CDR3 amino acids: CASSLFRLRYTEAFF. The CDR3 DNA follows: TGTGCCAGCAGTTTATTTCGCCTGCGCTACACTGAAGCTTTCTTT.

The chain has TRBV6-2 or TRBV6-3 and TRBJ2-7; D not resolved. The CDR3 is 14 amino acids. Germline V gene data show CDR1 as MNHEY and CDR2 as SVGEGT. V was cut by 5 bases and J by 2 bases, with 13 bases left in between. DNA for the CDR3: TGTGCCAGCAGTCAGTGGACGTGGCCCTACGAGCAGTACTTC. Its translation: CASSQWTWPYEQYF.

V is TRBV2 and J is TRBJ1-1, with D tentatively TRBD1 (6 bases). The V gene's germline CDR1 is SNHLY and CDR2 FYNNEI. CDR3 length equals 12 residues. Trimming left V 10 bases short and J 2 bases short, with 11 bases between. The DNA of the CDR3 is TGTGCCACCGTGGACAGCAACACTGAAGCTTTCTTT. This codes for CATVDSNTEAFF.

This clonotype was observed a few times. The chain joins TRBV7-9 to TRBJ2-1, with unresolved D. The CDR3 is 14 amino acids. The ends were cut back, 5 bases at V and 3 bases at J, with 11 bases in the middle. The germline CDR1 and CDR2 sequences are SEHNR and FQNEAQ (reference sequence). The DNA for the CDR3 is TGTGCCAGCAGCCCTCGCCCGGGCTACAATGAGCAGTTCTTC. Protein sequence: CASSPRPGYNEQFF. Full variable domain (rest looked up from reference TRBV7-9 and TRBJ2-1): DTGVSQNPRHKITKRGQNVTFRCDPISEHNRLYWYRQTLGQGPEFLTYFQNEAQLEKSRLLSDRFSAERPKGSFSTLEIQRTEQGDSAMYLCASSPRPGYNEQFFGPGTRLTVL.

This clonotype was detected many times. The V call is TRBV7-2, the J call TRBJ2-5; possible D gene TRBD2, 7 bases. CDR1 is SGHTA and CDR2 is FQGNSA in the germline V gene. Deletions cut 4 bases from V and 5 bases from J, with 17 bases between. The CDR3 spans 15 residues. The CDR3 nucleotides are TGTGCCAGCAGCTGGGGAGGGGGAGGGCTGGAGACCCAGTACTTC. The encoded protein is CASSWGGGGLETQYF.

At least ten counts were recorded for this clonotype. The rearrangement joins TRBV3-1 to TRBJ2-1; 10 bases are a match to TRBD2. J was trimmed by 12 bases and V by 0 bases; bases with no gene match: 11. The CDR3 is made up of 16 amino acids. Germline assignment: CDR1 LGHDT and CDR2 YNNKEL (reference sequence). CDR3 coding DNA: TGTGCCAGCAGCCAAGATCGACTAGCGGGTGGACCCGGGCAGTTCTTC. Translating gives CASSQDRLAGGPGQFF.

This clonotype was counted many times. CDR3 sequence: CASSLGYGPNTGELFF. The CDR3 coding sequence is TGTGCCAGCAGCTTAGGTTACGGGCCGAACACCGGGGAGCTGTTTTTT. This chain joins TRBV7-8 and TRBJ2-2; no firm D call. Germline CDR1 is SGHVS and CDR2 is FQNEAQ. The CDR3 is 16 amino acids. V lost 1 base, J lost 0 bases, and 9 bases lay in between.

There are many counts of this clonotype. The gene calls are TRBV28 and TRBJ2-5; no clear D. Germline values: CDR1 MDHEN, CDR2 SYDVKM. The V and J ends lost 5 bases and 7 bases respectively, with 14 bases between them. The CDR3 has 13 amino acids. The chain's CDR3 is CASSDSLALTQYF. In DNA, the CDR3 is TGTGCCAGCAGTGATTCCCTGGCTTTGACCCAGTACTTC.

This clonotype has ten or more counts. The chain employs TRBV5-8 and TRBJ1-1; D perhaps matches TRBD1 (5 bases). The CDR3 extends over 14 amino acids. Between the trimmed V and J ends, which lost 6 bases and 2 bases, there was a span of 14 bases. Germline loops: CDR1 SGHTS, CDR2 YDEGEE. Written as DNA, the CDR3 is TGTGCCAGCACCTTAACAGGCTTCAACACTGAAGCTTTCTTT. This encodes CASTLTGFNTEAFF.

V and J are TRBV4-3 and TRBJ1-4; 7 bases fit TRBD1. The CDR3 consists of 15 residues. Germline values: CDR1 LGHNA, CDR2 YSLEER. V shed 3 bases, J shed 8 bases, and the junction held 9 bases outside the gene matches. CDR3 sequence: CASSHWTGRREKLFF. CDR3 DNA: TGCGCCAGCAGCCACTGGACAGGTCGGAGGGAAAAACTGTTTTTT.

Of note for this clonotype: A single base separates this from a much larger clone, so it may be a read error. The chain is built from TRBV28 and TRBJ1-5; 10 bases are shared with TRBD1. CDR3 length: 15 amino acids. Germline V CDR1 and CDR2: MDHEN, SYDVKM. Trimming took 5 bases from V and 5 from J; bases not matched to a gene: 6. CDR3 DNA sequence: TGTGCCAGCAGTCTACCGACAGGGGGCCATCAGCCCCAGCATTTT. This translates into CASSLPTGGHQPQHF. Complete variable domain (other parts from reference TRBV28 and TRBJ1-5): DVKVTQSSRYLVKRTGEKVFLECVQDMDHENMFWYRQDPGLGLRLIYFSYDVKMKEKGDIPEGYSVSREKKERFSLILESASTNQTSMYLCASSLPTGGHQPQHFGDGTRLSIL.

This clonotype occurred many times. The gene calls are TRBV7-2 and TRBJ2-3; D is unresolved. Germline V gene data show CDR1 as SGHTA and CDR2 as FQGNSA. Between the trimmed V and J ends, which lost 4 bases and 5 bases, there was a span of 10 bases. The CDR3 consists of 13 residues. The CDR3 DNA sequence: TGTGCCAGCAGCTGGATGGAAGGAGATACGCAGTATTTT. Protein product: CASSWMEGDTQYF.